The text below deals with one TCR beta chain. The data derive from a study of blood T cell repertoires in COVID-19. Across the study: Sites across the United States, Italy and Spain contributed samples from acute and convalescent COVID-19. Nucleic acid was either cDNA or gDNA, and it came from T cells, B-cell-depleted T cells, or PBMCs.

This table comes from immunoSEQ multiplex PCR, and its TCRdb copy is limited to in-frame clones, with some not included. The sample carries some 270,000 clones, roughly nine tenths recorded once. Each participant's cohort was designated according to participant-reported clinical history. Each recovered donor of Cohort 3 presented with two negative PCRs, clearance, or symptom resolution. J lost 0 bases, V lost 6 bases, and 9 bases had no gene match. This CDR3 region has 16 residues. The germline CDR1 and CDR2 sequences are MDHEN and SYDVKM. The chain uses TRBV28 and TRBJ2-7, with 9 bases lining up with TRBD2. This sequence originates from a woman between 55 and 75 years old who had recovered from COVID-19. The source material was PBMCs or T cells enriched from blood (not recorded which). The CDR3 nucleotides are TGTGCCAGCAGCACCTCCGGGACTAGCAGCTCCTACGAGCAGTACTTC. Amino acids: CASSTSGTSSSYEQYF. Variable domain in full (rest from reference TRBV28 and TRBJ2-7): DVKVTQSSRYLVKRTGEKVFLECVQDMDHENMFWYRQDPGLGLRLIYFSYDVKMKEKGDIPEGYSVSREKKERFSLILESASTNQTSMYLCASSTSGTSSSYEQYFGPGTRLTVT.